The entry that follows covers one TCR beta chain sequence. Its antigen is unknown. TCRdb's table, derived via immunoSEQ multiplex PCR, lists solely in-frame clones and lacks some. The sample has 110,000 to 150,000 clones, around 88% seen once. The CDR3 loop spans 15 amino acids. The J segment lost 4 bases and the V segment lost 7 bases, leaving 5 bases of the junction unmatched. CDR1 SGHTA and CDR2 FQGNSA come from the germline V gene. These data belong to a study of T cell responses to AZD1222 COVID-19 vaccine. Notes on the study in general: Spike-specific TCR breadth and depth both grew after two AZD1222 doses. Spike-wide coverage was observed for vaccine-associated CD4 TCRs, with dominant responses at 160-218 and 743-854. Donors were chiefly white British, with a greater number of females, and clonal diversity was perhaps underestimated.

Sequencing was performed on peripheral blood, taken on day 0 of AZD1222 vaccination. The receptor was derived from an adult in good health. The chain has TRBV7-2 and TRBJ2-2; 11 bases are a match to TRBD1. For the CDR3, the DNA is TGTGCCAGCAACCTAGGGACAGGGGGCACCGGGGAGCTGTTTTTT. Amino acid sequence: CASNLGTGGTGELFF.